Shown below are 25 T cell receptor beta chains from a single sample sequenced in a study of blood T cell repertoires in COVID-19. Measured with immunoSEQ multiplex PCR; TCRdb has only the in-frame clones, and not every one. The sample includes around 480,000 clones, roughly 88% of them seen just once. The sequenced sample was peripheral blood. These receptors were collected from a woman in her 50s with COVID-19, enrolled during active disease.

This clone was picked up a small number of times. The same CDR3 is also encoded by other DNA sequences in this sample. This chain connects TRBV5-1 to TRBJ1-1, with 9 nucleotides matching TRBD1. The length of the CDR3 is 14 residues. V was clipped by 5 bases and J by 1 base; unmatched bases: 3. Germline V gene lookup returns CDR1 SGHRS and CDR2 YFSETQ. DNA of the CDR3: TGCGCCAGCAGATCGGGACAGGGGAACACTGAAGCTTTCTTT. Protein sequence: CASRSGQGNTEAFF.

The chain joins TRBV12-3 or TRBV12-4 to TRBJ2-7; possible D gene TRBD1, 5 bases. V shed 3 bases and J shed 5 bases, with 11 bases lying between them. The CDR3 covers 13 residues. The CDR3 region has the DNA TGTGCCAGCAGTTTTAGCAGGGTACACGAGCAGTACTTC. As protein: CASSFSRVHEQYF.

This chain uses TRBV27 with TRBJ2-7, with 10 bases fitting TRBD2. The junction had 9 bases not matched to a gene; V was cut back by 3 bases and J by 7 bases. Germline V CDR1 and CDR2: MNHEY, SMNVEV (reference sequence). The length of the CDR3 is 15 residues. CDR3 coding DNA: TGTGCCAGCAGTTTTTCGCTAGCGGGGGTTCGGGAGCAGTACTTC. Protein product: CASSFSLAGVREQYF.

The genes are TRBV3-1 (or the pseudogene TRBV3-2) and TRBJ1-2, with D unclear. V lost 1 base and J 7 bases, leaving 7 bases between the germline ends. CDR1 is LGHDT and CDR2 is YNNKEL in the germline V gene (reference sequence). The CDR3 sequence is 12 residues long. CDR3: CASSQGAVGYTF. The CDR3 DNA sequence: TGTGCCAGCAGCCAAGGTGCGGTTGGCTACACCTTC.

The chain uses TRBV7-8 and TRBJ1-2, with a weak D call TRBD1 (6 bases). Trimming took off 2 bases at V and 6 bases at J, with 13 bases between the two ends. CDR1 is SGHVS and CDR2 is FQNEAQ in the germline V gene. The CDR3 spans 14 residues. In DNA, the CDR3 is TGTGCCAGCAGCTTAACGACAGGTGTGCATGGCTACACCTTC. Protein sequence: CASSLTTGVHGYTF.

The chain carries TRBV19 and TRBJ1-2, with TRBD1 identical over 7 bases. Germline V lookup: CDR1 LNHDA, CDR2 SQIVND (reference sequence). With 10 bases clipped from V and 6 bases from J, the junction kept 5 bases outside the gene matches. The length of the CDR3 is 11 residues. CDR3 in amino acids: CATSQGDGYTF. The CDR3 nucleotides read TGTGCCACCTCCCAGGGGGATGGCTACACCTTC.

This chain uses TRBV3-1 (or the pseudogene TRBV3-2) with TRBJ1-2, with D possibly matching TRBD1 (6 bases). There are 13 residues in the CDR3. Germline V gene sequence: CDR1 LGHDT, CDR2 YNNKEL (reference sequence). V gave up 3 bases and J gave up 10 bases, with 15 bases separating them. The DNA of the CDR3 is TGTGCCAGCAGCCAGGGCCGAGGGGACACCTACACCTTC. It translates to CASSQGRGDTYTF.

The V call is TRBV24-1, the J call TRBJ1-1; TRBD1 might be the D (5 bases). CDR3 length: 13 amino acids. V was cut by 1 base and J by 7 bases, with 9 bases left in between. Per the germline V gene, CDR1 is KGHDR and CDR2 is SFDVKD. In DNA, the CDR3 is TGTGCCACCAGTGATTTTAGGCAGGGTGAAGCTTTCTTT. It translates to CATSDFRQGEAFF.

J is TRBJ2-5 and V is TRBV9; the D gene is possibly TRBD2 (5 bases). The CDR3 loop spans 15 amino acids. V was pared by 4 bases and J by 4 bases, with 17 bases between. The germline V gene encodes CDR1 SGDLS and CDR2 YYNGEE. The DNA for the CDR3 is TGTGCCAGCAGCCCCTCGGGGTCGGTCGGAGAGACCCAGTACTTC. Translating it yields CASSPSGSVGETQYF.

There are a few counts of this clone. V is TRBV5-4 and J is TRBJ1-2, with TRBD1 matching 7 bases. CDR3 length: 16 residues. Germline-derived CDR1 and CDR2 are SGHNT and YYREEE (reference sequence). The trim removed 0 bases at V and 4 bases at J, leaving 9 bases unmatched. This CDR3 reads CASSLGRGTSVYGYTF. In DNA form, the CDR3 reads TGTGCCAGCAGCTTGGGCAGGGGGACTTCTGTCTATGGCTACACCTTC.

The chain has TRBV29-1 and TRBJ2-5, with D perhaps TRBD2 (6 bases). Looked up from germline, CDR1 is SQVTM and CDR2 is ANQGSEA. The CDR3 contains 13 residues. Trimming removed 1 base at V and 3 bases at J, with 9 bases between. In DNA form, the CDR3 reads TGCAGCGTTGAAGGGAGGGAAGAAGAGACCCAGTACTTC. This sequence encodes CSVEGREEETQYF.

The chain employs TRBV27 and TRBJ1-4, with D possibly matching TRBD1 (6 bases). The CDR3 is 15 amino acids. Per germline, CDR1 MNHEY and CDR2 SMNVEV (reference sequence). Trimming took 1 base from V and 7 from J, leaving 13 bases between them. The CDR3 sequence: CASSLWGRGGEKLFF. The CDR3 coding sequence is TGTGCCAGCAGTTTATGGGGCAGGGGTGGTGAAAAACTGTTTTTT.

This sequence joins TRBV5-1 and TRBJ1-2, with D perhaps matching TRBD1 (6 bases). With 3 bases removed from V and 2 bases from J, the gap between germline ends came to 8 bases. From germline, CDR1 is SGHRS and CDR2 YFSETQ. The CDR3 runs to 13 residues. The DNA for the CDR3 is TGCGCCAGCAGCTCCGGACAGAACTATGGCTACACCTTC. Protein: CASSSGQNYGYTF.

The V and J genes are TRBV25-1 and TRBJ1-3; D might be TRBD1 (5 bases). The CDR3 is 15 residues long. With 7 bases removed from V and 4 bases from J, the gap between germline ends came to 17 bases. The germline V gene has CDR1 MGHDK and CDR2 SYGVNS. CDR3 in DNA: TGTGCCAGCACACCCCCGGGGGTCTCCGGAAACACCATATATTTT. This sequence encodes CASTPPGVSGNTIYF.

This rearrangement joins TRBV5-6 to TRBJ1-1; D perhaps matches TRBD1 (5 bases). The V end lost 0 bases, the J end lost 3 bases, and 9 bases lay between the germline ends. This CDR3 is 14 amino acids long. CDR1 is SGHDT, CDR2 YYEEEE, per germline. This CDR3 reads CASSLAGGYTEAFF. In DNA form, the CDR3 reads TGTGCCAGCAGCTTGGCCGGGGGGTACACTGAAGCTTTCTTT.

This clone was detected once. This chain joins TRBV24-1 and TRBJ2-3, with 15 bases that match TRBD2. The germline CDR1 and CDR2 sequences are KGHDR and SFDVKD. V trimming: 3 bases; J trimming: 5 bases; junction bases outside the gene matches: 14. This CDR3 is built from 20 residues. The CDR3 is CATSDLSRTSGGDGVDTQYF. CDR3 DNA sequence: TGTGCCACCAGTGATCTTTCTCGGACTAGCGGGGGGGATGGGGTAGATACGCAGTATTTT.

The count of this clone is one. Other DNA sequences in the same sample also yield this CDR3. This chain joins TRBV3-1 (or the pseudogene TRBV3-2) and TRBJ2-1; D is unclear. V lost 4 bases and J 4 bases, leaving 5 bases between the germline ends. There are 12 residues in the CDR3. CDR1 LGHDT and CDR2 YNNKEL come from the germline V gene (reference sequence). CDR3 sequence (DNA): TGTGCCAGCAGCCCAAATTACAATGAGCAGTTCTTC. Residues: CASSPNYNEQFF.

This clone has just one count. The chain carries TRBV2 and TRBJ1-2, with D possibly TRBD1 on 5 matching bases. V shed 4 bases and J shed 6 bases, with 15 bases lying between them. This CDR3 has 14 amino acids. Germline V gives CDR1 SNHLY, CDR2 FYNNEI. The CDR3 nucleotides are TGTGCCAGCAGTGTTCTTGGGGCAGGGAATGGCTACACCTTC. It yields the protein CASSVLGAGNGYTF. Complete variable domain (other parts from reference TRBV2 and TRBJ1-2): EPEVTQTPSHQVTQMGQEVILRCVPISNHLYFYWYRQILGQKVEFLVSFYNNEISEKSEIFDDQFSVERPDGSNFTLKIRSTKLEDSAMYFCASSVLGAGNGYTFGSGTRLTVV.

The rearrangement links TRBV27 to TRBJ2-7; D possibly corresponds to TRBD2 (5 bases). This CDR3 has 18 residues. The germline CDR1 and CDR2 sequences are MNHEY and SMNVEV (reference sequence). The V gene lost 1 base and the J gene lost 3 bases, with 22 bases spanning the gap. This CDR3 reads CASSLLKSRRGDVYEQYF. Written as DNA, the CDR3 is TGTGCCAGCAGTTTATTAAAGTCACGTCGGGGAGACGTCTACGAGCAGTACTTC.

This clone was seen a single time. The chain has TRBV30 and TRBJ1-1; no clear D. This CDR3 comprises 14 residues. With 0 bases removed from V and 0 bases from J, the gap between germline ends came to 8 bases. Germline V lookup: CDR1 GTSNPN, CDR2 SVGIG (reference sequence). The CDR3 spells CAWSVTVMNTEAFF. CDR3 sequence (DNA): TGTGCCTGGAGTGTAACGGTCATGAACACTGAAGCTTTCTTT. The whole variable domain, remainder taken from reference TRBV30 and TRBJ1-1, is SQTIHQWPATLVQPVGSPLSLECTVEGTSNPNLYWYRQAAGRGLQLLFYSVGIGQISSEVPQNLSASRPQDRQFILSSKKLLLSDSGFYLCAWSVTVMNTEAFFGQGTRLTVV.

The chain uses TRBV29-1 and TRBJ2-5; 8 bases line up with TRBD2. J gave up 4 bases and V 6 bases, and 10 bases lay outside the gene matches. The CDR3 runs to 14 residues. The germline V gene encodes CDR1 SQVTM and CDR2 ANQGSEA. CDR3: CSVRDGGALETQYF. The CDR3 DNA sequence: TGCAGCGTGAGGGACGGGGGGGCCTTAGAGACCCAGTACTTC. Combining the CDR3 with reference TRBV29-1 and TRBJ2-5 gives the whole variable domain SAVISQKPSRDICQRGTSLTIQCQVDSQVTMMFWYRQQPGQSLTLIATANQGSEATYESGFVIDKFPISRPNLTFSTLTVSNMSPEDSSIYLCSVRDGGALETQYFGPGTRLLVL.

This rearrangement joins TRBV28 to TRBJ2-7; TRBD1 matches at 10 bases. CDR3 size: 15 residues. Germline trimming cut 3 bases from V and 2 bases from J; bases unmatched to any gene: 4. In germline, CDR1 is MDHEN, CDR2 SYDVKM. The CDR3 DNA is TGTGCCAGCAGTTTTGTCGGACAGGGGGCCTACGAGCAGTACTTC. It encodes CASSFVGQGAYEQYF.

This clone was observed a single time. The chain's CDR3 is CASSPSTGTVSPLHF. The CDR3 bases are TGTGCCAGCTCCCCGTCGACAGGGACGGTTTCACCCCTCCACTTT. The genes are TRBV18 and TRBJ1-6; TRBD1 agrees at 7 bases. The CDR3 extends over 15 amino acids. The V and J ends lost 6 bases and 9 bases, in that order; junction bases with no gene match: 11. The germline gives CDR1 KGHSH, CDR2 LQKENI.

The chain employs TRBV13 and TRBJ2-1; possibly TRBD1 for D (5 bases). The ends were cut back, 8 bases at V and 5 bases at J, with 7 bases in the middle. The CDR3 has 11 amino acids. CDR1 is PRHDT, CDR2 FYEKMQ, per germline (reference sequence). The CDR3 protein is CASGANNEQFF. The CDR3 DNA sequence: TGTGCCAGCGGGGCCAACAATGAGCAGTTCTTC.

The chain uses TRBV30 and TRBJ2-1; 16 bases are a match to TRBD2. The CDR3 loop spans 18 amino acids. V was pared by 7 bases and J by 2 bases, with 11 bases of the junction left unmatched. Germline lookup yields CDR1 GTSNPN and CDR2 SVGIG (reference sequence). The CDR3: CASVTPGTSGGAYNEQFF. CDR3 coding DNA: TGTGCCTCCGTAACTCCCGGGACTAGCGGGGGGGCCTACAATGAGCAGTTCTTC.